The clone carrying this T cell receptor beta chain showed up just a few times. The antigen is undetermined. The record originates from a study of spatial heterogeneity in lung cancer. Study conclusions and caveats: Ubiquitous expanded tumor TCRs were seen in blood more at resection than at follow-up.

Time point in this sample: sample taken at primary tumor resection. Whole RNA, which was extracted from tumor, nontumor lung tissue or frozen PBMC, was sequenced without any cell sorting. In TCRdb, the 5' RACE reads were re-called with MiXCR into one record per CDR3 protein. The sample includes some 50,000 distinct CDR3 sequences, about 7.4% of them seen just once. Sequenced here: PBMCs, sampled at surgery. This receptor was identified in a female donor with early-stage non-small cell lung cancer.

DNA of the CDR3: TGTGCCAGCAGTTACTCGAAGTCTATCGGTCGGGGCTACACCTTC. Its translation is CASSYSKSIGRGYTF. The V gene is TRBV6-6, the J gene TRBJ1-2; D is unclear. The CDR3 length is 15 residues. Germline lookup yields CDR1 MNHNY and CDR2 SVGAGI (reference sequence). The ends were cut back, 0 bases at V and 8 bases at J, with 16 bases in the middle.